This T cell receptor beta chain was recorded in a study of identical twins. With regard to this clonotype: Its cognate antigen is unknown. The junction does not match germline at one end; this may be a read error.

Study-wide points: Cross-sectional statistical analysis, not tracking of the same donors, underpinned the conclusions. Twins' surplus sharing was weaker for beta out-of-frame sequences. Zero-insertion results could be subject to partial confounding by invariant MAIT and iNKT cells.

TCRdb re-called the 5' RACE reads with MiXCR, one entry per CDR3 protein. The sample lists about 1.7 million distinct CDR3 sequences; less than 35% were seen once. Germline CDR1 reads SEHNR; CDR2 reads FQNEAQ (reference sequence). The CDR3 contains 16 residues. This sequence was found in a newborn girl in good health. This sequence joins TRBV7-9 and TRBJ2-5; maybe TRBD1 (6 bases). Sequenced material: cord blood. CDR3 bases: TGTGCCAGCAACTTATCGGTAGGGACAAACCAAGAGACCCAGTACTTC. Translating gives CASNLSVGTNQETQYF.